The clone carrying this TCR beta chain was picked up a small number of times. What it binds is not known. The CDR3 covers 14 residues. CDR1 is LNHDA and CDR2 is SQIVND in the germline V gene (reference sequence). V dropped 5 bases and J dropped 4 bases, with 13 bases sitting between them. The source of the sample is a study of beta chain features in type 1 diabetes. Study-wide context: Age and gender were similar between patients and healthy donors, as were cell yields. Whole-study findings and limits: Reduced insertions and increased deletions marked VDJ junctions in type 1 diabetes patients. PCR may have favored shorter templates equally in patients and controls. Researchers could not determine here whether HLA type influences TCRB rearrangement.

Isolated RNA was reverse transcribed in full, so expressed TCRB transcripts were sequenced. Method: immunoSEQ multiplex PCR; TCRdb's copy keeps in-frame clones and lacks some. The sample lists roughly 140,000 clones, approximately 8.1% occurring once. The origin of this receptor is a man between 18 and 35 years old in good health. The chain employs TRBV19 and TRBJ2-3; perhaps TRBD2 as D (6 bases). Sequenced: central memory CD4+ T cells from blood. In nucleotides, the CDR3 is TGTGCCAGTAGTTACGGGGGAGCGGCAGATACGCAGTATTTT. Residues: CASSYGGAADTQYF.